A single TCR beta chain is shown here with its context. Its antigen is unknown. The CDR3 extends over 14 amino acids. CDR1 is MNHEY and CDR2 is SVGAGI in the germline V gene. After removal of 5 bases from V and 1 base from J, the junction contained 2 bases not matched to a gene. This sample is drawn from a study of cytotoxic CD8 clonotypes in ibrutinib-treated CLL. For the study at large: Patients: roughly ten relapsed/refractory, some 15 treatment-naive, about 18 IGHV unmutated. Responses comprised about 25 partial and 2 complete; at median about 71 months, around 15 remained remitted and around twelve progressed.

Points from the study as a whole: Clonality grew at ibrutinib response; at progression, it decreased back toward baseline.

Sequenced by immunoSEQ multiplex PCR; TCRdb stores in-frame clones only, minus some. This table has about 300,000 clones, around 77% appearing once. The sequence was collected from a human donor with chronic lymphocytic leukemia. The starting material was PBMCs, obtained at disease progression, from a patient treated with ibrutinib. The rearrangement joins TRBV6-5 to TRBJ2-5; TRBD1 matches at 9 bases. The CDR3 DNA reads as TGTGCCAGCAGTGAGGACAGGGGCCAAGAGACCCAGTACTTC. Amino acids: CASSEDRGQETQYF.